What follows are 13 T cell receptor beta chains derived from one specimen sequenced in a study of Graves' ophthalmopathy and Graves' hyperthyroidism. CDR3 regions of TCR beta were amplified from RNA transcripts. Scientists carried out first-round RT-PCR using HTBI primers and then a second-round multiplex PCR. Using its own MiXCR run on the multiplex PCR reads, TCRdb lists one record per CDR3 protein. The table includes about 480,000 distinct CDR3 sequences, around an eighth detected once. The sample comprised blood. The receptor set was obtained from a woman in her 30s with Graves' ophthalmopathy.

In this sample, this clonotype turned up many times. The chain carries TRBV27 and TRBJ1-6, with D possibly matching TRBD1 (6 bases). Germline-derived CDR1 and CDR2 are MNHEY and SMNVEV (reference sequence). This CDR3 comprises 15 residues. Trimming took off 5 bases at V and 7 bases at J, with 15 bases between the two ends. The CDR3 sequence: CASSPSDSWNSPLHF. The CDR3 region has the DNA TGTGCCAGCAGTCCCTCGGACAGTTGGAATTCACCCCTCCACTTT.

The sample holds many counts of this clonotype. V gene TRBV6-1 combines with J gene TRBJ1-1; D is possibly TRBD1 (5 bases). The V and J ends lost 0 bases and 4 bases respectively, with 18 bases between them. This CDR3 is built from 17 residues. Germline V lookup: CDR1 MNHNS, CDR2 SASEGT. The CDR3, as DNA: TGTGCCAGCAGTGAAGCGCTCGGGGGAGGAGGGTTCACTGAAGCTTTCTTT. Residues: CASSEALGGGGFTEAFF.

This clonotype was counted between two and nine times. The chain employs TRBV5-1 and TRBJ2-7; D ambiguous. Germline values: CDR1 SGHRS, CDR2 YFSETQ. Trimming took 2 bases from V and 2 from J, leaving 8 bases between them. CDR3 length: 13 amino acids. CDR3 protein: CASSFDGPYEQYF. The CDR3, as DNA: TGCGCCAGCAGCTTTGACGGTCCCTACGAGCAGTACTTC.

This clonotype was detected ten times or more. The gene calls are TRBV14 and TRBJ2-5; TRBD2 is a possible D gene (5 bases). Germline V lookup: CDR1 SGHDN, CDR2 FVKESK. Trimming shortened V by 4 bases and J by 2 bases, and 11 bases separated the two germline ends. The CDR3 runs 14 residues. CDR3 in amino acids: CASSPHTGQETQYF. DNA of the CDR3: TGTGCCAGCAGCCCACACACGGGACAAGAGACCCAGTACTTC.

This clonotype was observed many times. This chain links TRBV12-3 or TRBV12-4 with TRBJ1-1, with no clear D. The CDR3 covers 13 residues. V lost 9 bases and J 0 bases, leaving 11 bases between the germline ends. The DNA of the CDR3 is TGTGCCAGTGAGCGAGAGGTGAACACTGAAGCTTTCTTT. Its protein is CASEREVNTEAFF.

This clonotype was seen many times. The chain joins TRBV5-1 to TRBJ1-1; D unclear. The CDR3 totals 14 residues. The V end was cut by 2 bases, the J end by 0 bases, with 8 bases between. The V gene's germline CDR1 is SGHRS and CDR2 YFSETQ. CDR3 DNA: TGCGCCAGCAGCTTCGGGCAAATGAACACTGAAGCTTTCTTT. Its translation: CASSFGQMNTEAFF.

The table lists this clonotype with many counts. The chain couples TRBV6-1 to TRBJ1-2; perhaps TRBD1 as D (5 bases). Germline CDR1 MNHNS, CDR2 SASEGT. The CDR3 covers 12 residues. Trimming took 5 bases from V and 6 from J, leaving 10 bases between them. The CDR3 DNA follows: TGTGCCAGCAGTACCTCAGGGAATGGCTACACCTTC. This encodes CASSTSGNGYTF.

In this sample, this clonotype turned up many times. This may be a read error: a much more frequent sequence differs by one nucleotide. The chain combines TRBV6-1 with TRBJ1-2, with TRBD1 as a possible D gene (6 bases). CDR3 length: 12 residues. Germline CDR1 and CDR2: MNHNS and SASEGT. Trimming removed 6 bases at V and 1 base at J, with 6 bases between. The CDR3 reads CASRDSNYGYTF. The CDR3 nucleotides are TGTGCCAGCAGGGACAGTAACTATGGCTACACCTTC.

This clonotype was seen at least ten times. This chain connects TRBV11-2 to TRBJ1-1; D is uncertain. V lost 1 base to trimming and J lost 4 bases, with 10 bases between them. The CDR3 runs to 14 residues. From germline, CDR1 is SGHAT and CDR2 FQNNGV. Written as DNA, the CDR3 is TGTGCCAGCAGCTTAGGCCCAGGCCTCACTGAAGCTTTCTTT. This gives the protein CASSLGPGLTEAFF. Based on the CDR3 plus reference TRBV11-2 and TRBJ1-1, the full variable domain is EAGVAQSPRYKIIEKRQSVAFWCNPISGHATLYWYQQILGQGPKLLIQFQNNGVVDDSQLPKDRFSAERLKGVDSTLKIQPAKLEDSAVYLCASSLGPGLTEAFFGQGTRLTVV.

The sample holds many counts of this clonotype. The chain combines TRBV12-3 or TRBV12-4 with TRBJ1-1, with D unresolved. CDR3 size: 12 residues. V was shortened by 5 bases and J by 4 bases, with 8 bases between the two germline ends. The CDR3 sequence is CASSREGTEAFF. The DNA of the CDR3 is TGTGCCAGCAGTAGGGAGGGCACTGAAGCTTTCTTT.

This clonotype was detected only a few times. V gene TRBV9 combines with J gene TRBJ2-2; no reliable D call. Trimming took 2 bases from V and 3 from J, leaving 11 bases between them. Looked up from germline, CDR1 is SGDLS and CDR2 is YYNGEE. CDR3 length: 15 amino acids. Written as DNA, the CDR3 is TGTGCCAGCAGCGTCCTGGGATTTGACACCGGGGAGCTGTTTTTT. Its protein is CASSVLGFDTGELFF. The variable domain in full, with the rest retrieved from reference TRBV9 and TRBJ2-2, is DSGVTQTPKHLITATGQRVTLRCSPRSGDLSVYWYQQSLDQGLQFLIQYYNGEERAKGNILERFSAQQFPDLHSELNLSSLELGDSALYFCASSVLGFDTGELFFGEGSRLTVL.

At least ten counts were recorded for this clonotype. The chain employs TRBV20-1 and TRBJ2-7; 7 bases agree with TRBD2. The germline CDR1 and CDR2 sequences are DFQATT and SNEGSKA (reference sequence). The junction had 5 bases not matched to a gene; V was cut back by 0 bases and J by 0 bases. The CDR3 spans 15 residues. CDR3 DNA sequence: TGCAGTGCTAGAGATCCTAGCGGAAGCTCCTACGAGCAGTACTTC. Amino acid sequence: CSARDPSGSSYEQYF.

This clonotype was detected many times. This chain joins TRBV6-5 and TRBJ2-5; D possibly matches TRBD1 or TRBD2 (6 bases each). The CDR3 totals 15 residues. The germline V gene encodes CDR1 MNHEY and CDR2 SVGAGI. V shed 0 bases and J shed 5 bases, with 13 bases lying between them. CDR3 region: CASSYSRGGSETQYF. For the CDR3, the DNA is TGTGCCAGCAGTTACTCGAGAGGGGGGAGTGAGACCCAGTACTTC.